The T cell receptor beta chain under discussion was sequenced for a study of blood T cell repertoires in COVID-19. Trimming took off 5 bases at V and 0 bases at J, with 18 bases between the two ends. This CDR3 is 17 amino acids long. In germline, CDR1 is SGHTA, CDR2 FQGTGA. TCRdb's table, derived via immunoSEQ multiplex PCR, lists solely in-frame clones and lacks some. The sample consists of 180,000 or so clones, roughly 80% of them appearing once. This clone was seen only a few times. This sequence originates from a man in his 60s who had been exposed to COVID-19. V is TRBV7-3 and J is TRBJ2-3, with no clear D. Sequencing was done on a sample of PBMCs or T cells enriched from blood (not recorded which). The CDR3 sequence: CASSARWAQPSTDTQYF. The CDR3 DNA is TGTGCCAGCAGCGCTCGGTGGGCCCAACCTAGCACAGATACGCAGTATTTT.